The 4 T cell receptor beta chains listed next were all sequenced from one sample in a study of tissue T cells after allogeneic stem cell transplantation. Indicated time point: mouse harvest day 7 after allogeneic transplant. Each mouse received 10^7 T-cell-depleted marrow cells plus 10^6 splenic CD5+ T cells by tail vein. Only in-frame clones appear in the TCRdb table, and some are missing; sequencing was by immunoSEQ multiplex PCR. This sample carries roughly 3,000 clones, under 65% of them seen once, and the ten largest clones take around 27%. The sequencing input was spleen. The receptors stem from a female BALB/c mouse given C57BL/6 T cells with graft-versus-host disease after an allogeneic hematopoietic cell transplant.

Comment on this clone: Here the gene names and germline are mouse. The read gets to within 1 residue of the CDR3 end, and the germline J gene fills in the rest. The V gene is TRBV16, the J gene TRBJ2-1, with 11 bases lining up with TRBD2. Per the germline V gene, CDR1 is SGHSA and CDR2 is FRNQAP. After removal of 0 bases from V and 0 bases from J, the junction contained 4 bases not matched to a gene. CDR3 length equals 18 residues. The sequenced CDR3 bases are TGTGCAAGCAGCTTAGATGGGGACTGGGGGTCTAACTATGCTGAGCAGTTC. This sequence encodes CASSLDGDWGSNYAEQF. The full CDR3 protein reads CASSLDGDWGSNYAEQFF.

Of note for this clone: Gene labels here are mouse ones. The read terminates 1 residue before the CDR3 end, so the remaining end is supplied by the germline J gene. The chain combines TRBV13-1 with TRBJ2-3, with 9 bases identical to TRBD2. V gave up 4 bases and J gave up 4 bases; unmatched junction bases: 4. The CDR3 has 14 residues. CDR1 is NSHNY, CDR2 SYGAGN, per germline. Here the CDR3 reads CASSLTGGSETLYF. CDR3 DNA (partial): TGTGCCAGCAGTTTAACTGGGGGGTCAGAAACGCTGTAT.

Notes on this clone: Mouse germline and gene names are used. The CDR3 extends 1 residue past the end of the read, so its final part is completed from the germline J gene. The rearrangement joins TRBV26 to TRBJ1-1; TRBD1 matches at 9 bases. CDR1 is KGHPV, CDR2 FQNQEV, per germline (reference sequence). V trimming: 3 bases; J trimming: 4 bases; junction bases outside the gene matches: 3. This CDR3 region has 14 residues. The CDR3 bases that were read are TGTGCCAGCAGTCTACGACAGGGGGGCACAGAAGTCTTC. Encoded protein: CASSLRQGGTEVF. The CDR3, in full, reads CASSLRQGGTEVFF. Full variable domain (rest looked up from reference TRBV26 and TRBJ1-1): NSKVIQTPRYLVKGQGQKAKMRCIPEKGHPVVFWYQQNKNNEFKFLINFQNQEVLQQIDMTEKRFSAECPSNSPCSLEIQSSEAGDSALYLCASSLRQGGTEVFFGKGTRLTVV.

With regard to this clone: Mouse names are used for the genes. The read terminates 1 residue before the CDR3 end, so the remaining end is supplied by the germline J gene. The chain couples TRBV20 to TRBJ1-5; tentative D call: TRBD1 (6 bases). This CDR3 comprises 13 residues. V lost 1 base and J lost 4, with 8 bases in between. Germline values: CDR1 GFQATS, CDR2 STVNSAI. Incomplete CDR3 DNA: TGTGGTGCTAGGGGGACAGCAAACCAGGCTCCGCTT. It is translated as CGARGTANQAPL. The whole CDR3 sequence reads CGARGTANQAPLF.